The present T cell receptor beta chain was sequenced within a study of T cell clones after liver transplantation. Study as a whole: A pre-transplant mixed lymphocyte reaction with TCRbeta sequencing defined graft-donor-reactive clones followed in post-transplant blood. At least one year of complete immunosuppression withdrawal without enzymes over twice normal defined tolerance. Third-party-reactive TCRbeta sequences from pre-transplant mixed lymphocyte reactions served as antigen-independent comparators. HCV positivity affected three of eight recipients; the rest lacked autoimmune or viral indications.

Clones were sequenced by immunoSEQ multiplex PCR, and TCRdb holds only the in-frame ones, with some missing. Of some 120,000 clones in the sample, 90% are singletons; the top ten hold 0.65% to 0.85%. The sequence was collected from a human patient who received a liver transplant. The graft donor may have given rise to some T cells. This sample comprised CD4+ T cells from blood, obtained 12 months after liver transplant.

The CDR3 DNA reads as TGTGCCAGCGGGGGGGGCCCCTACAATGAGCAGTTCTTC. Amino acids: CASGGGPYNEQFF. This sequence joins TRBV28 and TRBJ2-1; maybe TRBD2 (7 bases). V lost 8 bases, J lost 2 bases, and 10 bases lay in between. CDR3 size: 13 residues. From germline, CDR1 is MDHEN and CDR2 SYDVKM.